This note documents a single TCR beta chain sequence. The sample belongs to a study of cytomegalovirus exposure and HLA in healthy donors. The PCR contained 60 Vbeta and 13 Jbeta primers. Produced via immunoSEQ multiplex PCR; TCRdb's table is partial and in-frame only. The table lists 150,000 to 200,000 clones, approximately 78% of them singletons. This receptor was obtained from a woman aged 45-65 years in good health and CMV-seropositive. Sequencing input: PBMCs.

For the CDR3, the DNA is TGTGCCAGCAGTGCTGGGACAGGGGGCACAGATACGCAGTATTTT. Protein sequence: CASSAGTGGTDTQYF. The V and J genes are TRBV25-1 and TRBJ2-3; 10 nucleotides align to TRBD1. The junction had 2 bases not matched to a gene; V was cut back by 4 bases and J by 1 base. Germline V gene data show CDR1 as MGHDK and CDR2 as SYGVNS. The CDR3 has 15 amino acids.